Below are 27 T cell receptor beta chains sequenced from a single sample in a study of T-cell reconstitution after alpha-beta-depleted transplantation in children. As it was prepared, the TCRbeta library received unique molecular identifiers. TCRdb re-called the PCR reads through MiXCR, storing one row per CDR3 protein. This table has roughly 220,000 distinct CDR3 sequences, 12% appearing once. The sample consisted of PBMCs from the stem cell graft donor, taken from the stem cell graft. These receptors were obtained from a human donor who donated a stem cell graft to a child with acute lymphoblastic leukemia.

This clonotype has at least ten counts. The chain carries TRBV12-3 or TRBV12-4 and TRBJ2-1; no reliable D call. This CDR3 is built from 14 residues. Trimming cost V 6 bases and J 6 bases, with 15 bases left between them. Here the CDR3 DNA reads TGTGCCAGCAGCTTTACCTCCGGGTCCAATGAGCAGTTCTTC. Translated, it gives CASSFTSGSNEQFF.

This clonotype was found many times. V usage is TRBV20-1 and J usage is TRBJ2-7; 7 positions match TRBD1. The CDR3 is 13 residues long. Germline loops: CDR1 DFQATT, CDR2 SNEGSKA (reference sequence). V was pared by 8 bases and J by 0 bases, with 7 bases of the junction left unmatched. The CDR3 sequence: CSHGTASSYEQYF. The CDR3 coding sequence is TGCAGTCACGGGACAGCTAGCTCCTACGAGCAGTACTTC.

This clonotype was recorded many times. The chain uses TRBV9 and TRBJ1-6, with TRBD1 matching 8 bases. The CDR3 loop spans 15 amino acids. The V segment lost 3 bases and the J segment 7 bases; nucleotides outside the gene matches: 6. In germline, CDR1 is SGDLS, CDR2 YYNGEE. The CDR3 spells CASSGGQGRNSPLHF. Here the CDR3 DNA reads TGTGCCAGCAGCGGAGGACAGGGCCGGAATTCACCCCTCCACTTT.

This clonotype was seen repeatedly, ten times or more. This CDR3 is CASSFVSGANVLTF. CDR3 nucleotides: TGTGCCAGCAGTTTCGTATCTGGGGCCAACGTCCTGACTTTC. The chain uses TRBV6-2 or TRBV6-3 and TRBJ2-6, with no clear D. Trimming shortened V by 4 bases and J by 1 base, and 5 bases separated the two germline ends. This CDR3 is built from 14 residues. CDR1 and CDR2 from the germline V gene are MNHEY and SVGEGT.

This clonotype was recorded at least ten times. The chain is built from TRBV10-3 and TRBJ1-2; 9 bases fit TRBD1. Germline assignment: CDR1 ENHRY and CDR2 SYGVKD. There are 14 residues in the CDR3. With 4 bases clipped from V and 3 bases from J, the junction kept 3 bases outside the gene matches. CDR3 amino acids: CAISARQGDYGYTF. CDR3 DNA sequence: TGTGCCATCAGTGCTAGACAGGGGGACTATGGCTACACCTTC.

This clonotype was found many times. The chain links TRBV27 to TRBJ1-5; D remains ambiguous. Germline lookup yields CDR1 MNHEY and CDR2 SMNVEV (reference sequence). Deletions cut 2 bases from V and 2 bases from J, with 10 bases between. This CDR3 is 15 amino acids long. Here the CDR3 reads CASSLLGVGNQPQHF. For the CDR3, the DNA is TGTGCCAGCAGTTTACTGGGTGTAGGCAATCAGCCCCAGCATTTT.

This clonotype appeared many times. CDR3 in DNA: TGTGCCAGCAGCGCCGGGGGGTATACGCAGTATTTT. It is translated as CASSAGGYTQYF. This chain joins TRBV9 and TRBJ2-3; 7 bases line up with TRBD2. After removal of 3 bases from V and 7 bases from J, the junction contained 2 bases not matched to a gene. CDR1 and CDR2 from the germline V gene are SGDLS and YYNGEE. There are 12 residues in the CDR3.

In its sample, this clonotype was seen many times. The rearrangement joins TRBV5-6 to TRBJ2-7, with TRBD1 identical over 7 bases. V was clipped by 1 base and J by 0 bases; unmatched bases: 10. Germline V gene lookup returns CDR1 SGHDT and CDR2 YYEEEE. The CDR3 runs 17 residues. The CDR3 coding sequence is TGTGCCAGCAGCTTGAGTTCGGACAGGACTTACTCCTACGAGCAGTACTTC. Translating it yields CASSLSSDRTYSYEQYF.

This clonotype came up many times. The chain combines TRBV6-5 with TRBJ1-2, with 9 bases fitting TRBD1. After removal of 6 bases from V and 8 bases from J, the junction contained 7 bases not matched to a gene. This CDR3 contains 13 residues. The V gene's germline CDR1 is MNHEY and CDR2 SVGAGI. Here the CDR3 DNA reads TGTGCCAGCAGATTAACAGGGGGCGCGGGCTACACCTTC. This sequence encodes CASRLTGGAGYTF.

The sample holds a few counts of this clonotype. The chain couples TRBV6-2 or TRBV6-3 to TRBJ1-5; unclear D gene. The CDR3 covers 15 residues. Germline V gene data show CDR1 as MNHEY and CDR2 as SVGEGT. V dropped 0 bases and J dropped 7 bases, with 13 bases sitting between them. For the CDR3, the DNA is TGTGCCAGCAGTTACTCGCTACCGGGCGAGCAGCCCCAGCATTTT. Its translation is CASSYSLPGEQPQHF.

V and J are TRBV7-8 and TRBJ1-2, with TRBD1 matching over 7 bases. V was pared by 1 base and J by 5 bases, with 7 bases of the junction left unmatched. Germline V gene lookup returns CDR1 SGHVS and CDR2 FQNEAQ. The CDR3 covers 15 residues. The CDR3 spells CASSLVGGAGYGYTF. The CDR3 DNA follows: TGTGCCAGCAGCTTAGTAGGGGGCGCAGGGTATGGCTACACCTTC.

At least ten counts were recorded for this clonotype. The chain is built from TRBV6-5 and TRBJ1-2, with a tentative D call TRBD1 (6 bases). The CDR3 extends over 15 amino acids. Germline lookup yields CDR1 MNHEY and CDR2 SVGAGI. V lost 4 bases, J lost 4 bases, and 16 bases lay in between. CDR3 DNA sequence: TGTGCCAGCAGTTCATTACATGGGGGGCCCTATGGCTACACCTTC. This codes for CASSSLHGGPYGYTF.

This clonotype was observed at least ten times. J is TRBJ2-7 and V is TRBV12-3 or TRBV12-4, with D unclear. V was shortened by 4 bases and J by 0 bases, with 10 bases between the two germline ends. CDR3 length: 14 residues. The CDR3, as DNA: TGTGCCAGCAGTTCCCGTGAGAACTCCTACGAGCAGTACTTC. Residues: CASSSRENSYEQYF.

This chain joins TRBV21-1 and TRBJ1-2. TRBV21-1 is shown as a pseudogene. This CDR3 has 21 residues. The CDR3 spells CASEVNRTEVHSRGVNYGYTF. The CDR3, as DNA: TGTGCCAGCGAAGTGAATCGGACAGAAGTTCACTCCCGCGGGGTAAACTATGGCTACACCTTC.

This clonotype was seen ten or more times. Written as DNA, the CDR3 is TGTGCCAGCAGCCCTAGACAGAACAATAATTCACCCCTCCACTTT. It encodes CASSPRQNNNSPLHF. The chain is built from TRBV4-2 and TRBJ1-6; D is possibly TRBD1 (5 bases). This CDR3 is 15 amino acids long. V lost 4 bases, J lost 5 bases, and 12 bases lay in between. Germline CDR1 reads LGHNA; CDR2 reads YNFKEQ.

This clonotype was seen a few times. The V call is TRBV10-3, the J call TRBJ1-2; weak D call: TRBD1 (6 bases). Between the trimmed V and J ends, which lost 7 bases and 8 bases, there was a span of 17 bases. From germline, CDR1 is ENHRY and CDR2 SYGVKD. The CDR3 is 13 amino acids. CDR3 in amino acids: CAIKDPGVGGYTF. DNA for the CDR3: TGTGCCATCAAGGATCCAGGGGTGGGGGGCTACACCTTC.

This clonotype was counted many times. The gene calls are TRBV19 and TRBJ1-1; no clear D gene. The CDR3 runs to 13 residues. Germline V gene data show CDR1 as LNHDA and CDR2 as SQIVND (reference sequence). V was shortened by 2 bases and J by 1 base, with 5 bases between the two germline ends. CDR3 protein: CASSIKRNTEAFF. The CDR3 coding sequence is TGTGCCAGTAGTATAAAACGGAACACTGAAGCTTTCTTT.

V is TRBV5-1 and J is TRBJ2-7; no firm D call. Germline V gene sequence: CDR1 SGHRS, CDR2 YFSETQ. The CDR3 spans 13 residues. Trimming stripped 2 bases from V and 5 bases from J, with 11 bases between. The CDR3 is CASSFFGVDEQYF. The DNA of the CDR3 is TGCGCCAGCAGCTTCTTTGGGGTCGACGAGCAGTACTTC.

This clonotype appeared once. The genes are TRBV6-2 or TRBV6-3 and TRBJ1-1, with D unclear. Germline V gene lookup returns CDR1 MNHEY and CDR2 SVGEGT. There are 13 residues in the CDR3. The V gene lost 6 bases and the J gene lost 4 bases, with 12 bases spanning the gap. The CDR3 region has the DNA TGTGCCAGCAGCTGGGAGAGAATCACTGAAGCTTTCTTT. This translates into CASSWERITEAFF.

This clonotype has ten or more counts. This rearrangement joins TRBV24-1 to TRBJ2-3, with D possibly TRBD2 on 6 matching bases. Per the germline V gene, CDR1 is KGHDR and CDR2 is SFDVKD. Trimming stripped 5 bases from V and 6 bases from J, with 14 bases between. The CDR3 contains 14 residues. For the CDR3, the DNA is TGTGCCACCAGTGCCGCGGGGCCCGGGGATACGCAGTATTTT. Encoded protein: CATSAAGPGDTQYF.

This clonotype has ten or more counts. The chain is built from TRBV29-1 and TRBJ2-3; 7 bases match TRBD2. This CDR3 is 13 amino acids long. Germline values: CDR1 SQVTM, CDR2 ANQGSEA. V shed 4 bases and J 6 bases; nucleotides not matched to a gene: 7. The CDR3 DNA reads TGCAGCGTTGGAGTGGGGGGGACCGATACGCAGTATTTT. It yields the protein CSVGVGGTDTQYF.

This clonotype was seen ten or more times. This chain's CDR3 is CSANGQGAGDTQYF. The CDR3 DNA reads as TGCAGTGCAAACGGACAGGGGGCAGGGGATACGCAGTATTTT. The rearrangement joins TRBV20-1 to TRBJ2-3; 11 bases match TRBD1. There are 14 residues in the CDR3. After removal of 6 bases from V and 6 bases from J, the junction contained 8 bases not matched to a gene. Germline CDR1 reads DFQATT; CDR2 reads SNEGSKA (reference sequence).

This clonotype was counted many times. The rearrangement joins TRBV2 to TRBJ2-7, with D unclear. CDR1 is SNHLY and CDR2 is FYNNEI in the germline V gene. Trimming removed 6 bases from V and 3 bases from J, with 9 bases in between. The CDR3 is made up of 12 amino acids. The CDR3 reads CASRSEHYEQYF. Here the CDR3 DNA reads TGTGCCAGCAGATCAGAGCACTACGAGCAGTACTTC.

This clonotype was found many times. This sequence joins TRBV24-1 and TRBJ2-1; 7 nucleotides line up with TRBD1. V was pared by 3 bases and J by 6 bases, with 19 bases of the junction left unmatched. Looked up from germline, CDR1 is KGHDR and CDR2 is SFDVKD. The CDR3 is made up of 19 amino acids. The CDR3 sequence is CATSDPGQPFQTGVNEQFF. The CDR3 nucleotides read TGTGCCACCAGTGATCCGGGACAGCCGTTTCAGACCGGGGTCAATGAGCAGTTCTTC.

The chain uses TRBV4-3 and TRBJ2-7; D tentatively reads TRBD1 or TRBD2 (7 bases each). The CDR3 covers 15 residues. Per germline, CDR1 LGHNA and CDR2 YSLEER. Trimming took off 0 bases at V and 7 bases at J, with 16 bases between the two ends. CDR3 region: CASSQDQGGSGEQYF. In nucleotides, the CDR3 is TGCGCCAGCAGCCAAGATCAGGGGGGGTCTGGAGAGCAGTACTTC.

This clonotype occurred many times. The V and J genes are TRBV2 and TRBJ1-4, with 8 bases identical to TRBD1. The ends lost 11 bases at V and 1 base at J; junction bases unmatched: 3. This CDR3 is built from 13 residues. CDR1 is SNHLY and CDR2 is FYNNEI in the germline V gene. DNA for the CDR3: TGTGCCGGCGGGACAGGAACTAATGAAAAACTGTTTTTT. Translation: CAGGTGTNEKLFF.

This clonotype was seen ten or more times. The chain links TRBV27 to TRBJ2-4; 14 bases line up with TRBD2. V trimming: 5 bases; J trimming: 1 base; junction bases outside the gene matches: 16. The germline V gene has CDR1 MNHEY and CDR2 SMNVEV (reference sequence). The CDR3 spans 21 residues. DNA for the CDR3: TGTGCCAGCAGTCCCCCGGGACTAGCGGGAGTACTATCCCTCGCCAAAAACATTCAGTACTTC. It codes for CASSPPGLAGVLSLAKNIQYF.